This is a list of T cell receptor beta chains from one sample in a study of shared clonotypes between healthy human individuals. This table comes from immunoSEQ multiplex PCR, and its TCRdb copy is limited to in-frame clones, with some not included. The sample has roughly 2.5 million clones, about 92% seen once. Sequencing used naive CD4+ T cells sorted from blood. Every receptor here comes from a man between 18 and 29 years old in good health. The CDR3 runs from the conserved cysteine through the conserved F or W. The order of the fields is V gene, J gene, D gene, CDR3 length, clone size, CDR3 protein, CDR3 DNA. A D gene is named only where the DNA matches it firmly. Size is omitted from some rows. Given values are once, few, many or a class for expanded clones.

>TRBV16|TRBJ2-7|-|15|-
CASSQRSGRSYEQYF
TGTGCCAGCAGCCAAAGGAGCGGTAGGTCCTACGAGCAGTACTTC
>TRBV19|TRBJ1-2|-|13|-
CASSIGTAKSYTF
TGTGCCAGTAGTATAGGGACAGCCAAGAGCTACACCTTC
>TRBV2|TRBJ2-1|-|15|-
CASSAGRAPANEQFF
TGTGCCAGCAGTGCCGGACGCGCACCGGCCAATGAGCAGTTCTTC
>TRBV18|TRBJ1-5|-|15|-
CASSPPTGGGQPQHF
TGTGCCAGCTCACCACCGACGGGGGGAGGGCAGCCCCAGCATTTT
>TRBV5-1|TRBJ2-3|-|14|-
CASSLAAAKDTQYF
TGCGCCAGCAGCTTGGCGGCAGCTAAAGATACGCAGTATTTT
>TRBV6-1|TRBJ1-1|-|14|-
CATDSLLMNTEAFF
TGTGCCACCGACAGTTTATTAATGAACACTGAAGCTTTCTTT
>TRBV6-6|TRBJ2-2|-|13|-
CASVYRQGGELFF
TGTGCCAGCGTATACAGGCAGGGCGGGGAGCTGTTTTTT
>TRBV28|TRBJ1-1|-|16|-
CASSSAPAGAGTEAFF
TGTGCCAGCAGTTCCGCCCCCGCGGGGGCAGGGACTGAAGCTTTCTTT
>TRBV6-5|TRBJ1-2|TRBD1|14|-
CASSPRAGGEGYTF
TGTGCCAGCAGTCCCCGCGCAGGGGGAGAGGGCTACACCTTC
>TRBV13|TRBJ2-2|-|13|-
CASSSNRAGELFF
TGTGCCAGCAGCTCAAACAGGGCCGGGGAGCTGTTTTTT
>TRBV5-1|TRBJ1-2|-|15|-
CASSLDGDGNYGYTF
TGCGCCAGCAGCTTGGACGGGGATGGAAACTATGGCTACACCTTC
>TRBV11-2|TRBJ2-1|TRBD2|15|once
CASSPGRGTYNEQFF
TGTGCCAGCAGCCCAGGGAGGGGTACCTACAATGAGCAGTTCTTC
>TRBV6-1|TRBJ1-2|TRBD1|16|once
CASSEAFPDRGRGYTF
TGTGCCAGCAGTGAAGCTTTCCCCGACAGGGGGCGAGGCTACACCTTC
>TRBV27|TRBJ2-1|TRBD2|22|-
CASSFGARTLTLDGRASYEQFF
TGTGCCAGCAGTTTCGGGGCCAGGACACTCACACTAGACGGGAGGGCCTCCTATGAGCAGTTCTTC
>TRBV25-1|TRBJ2-7|-|9|-
CAEEGEQYF
TGTGCGGAGGAAGGAGAGCAGTACTTC
>TRBV6-5|TRBJ1-3|TRBD1|14|-
CASSLGTAGNTIYF
TGTGCCAGCAGCCTCGGGACAGCTGGAAACACCATATATTTT
>TRBV4-1|TRBJ1-1|-|13|-
CASSLKMNTEAFF
TGCGCCAGCAGCCTAAAAATGAACACTGAAGCTTTCTTT
>TRBV5-1|TRBJ2-2|-|14|-
CASSLAPPPGELFF
TGCGCCAGCAGCTTGGCTCCCCCCCCCGGGGAGCTGTTTTTT
>TRBV11-2|TRBJ1-4|-|14|-
CASSPSRASEKLFF
TGTGCCAGCAGCCCGTCTAGGGCGAGTGAAAAACTGTTTTTT
>TRBV11-2|TRBJ2-3|-|13|-
CASRGTSTDTQYF
TGTGCCAGCCGAGGTACTAGCACAGATACGCAGTATTTT
>TRBV5-1|TRBJ1-1|-|17|-
CASSLLGGDSVNTEAFF
TGCGCCAGCAGCTTGCTGGGGGGGGACTCAGTGAACACTGAAGCTTTCTTT
>TRBV5-5|TRBJ1-1|TRBD1|15|once
CASSFLGTGNTEAFF
TGTGCCAGCAGCTTTCTTGGGACAGGGAACACTGAAGCTTTCTTT
>TRBV5-1|TRBJ2-7|TRBD1|14|-
CASSLGTGVREQYF
TGCGCCAGCAGCTTAGGGACAGGAGTACGCGAGCAGTACTTC
>TRBV19|TRBJ1-5|-|14|-
CASTPAGFNQPQHF
TGTGCCAGTACCCCGGCCGGATTCAATCAGCCCCAGCATTTT
>TRBV5-4|TRBJ1-1|-|17|-
CASSLAQELISNTEAFF
TGTGCCAGCAGCTTGGCACAGGAGCTAATCTCGAACACTGAAGCTTTCTTT
>TRBV11-1|TRBJ2-5|-|14|-
CASRRGGSGETQYF
TGTGCCAGCAGACGAGGAGGGAGTGGAGAGACCCAGTACTTC
>TRBV6-5|TRBJ2-1|TRBD2|15|-
CASSSMGLDGNEQFF
TGTGCCAGCAGTTCGATGGGACTAGATGGCAATGAGCAGTTCTTC
>TRBV6-4|TRBJ1-1|-|13|-
CASSLGEGTEAFF
TGTGCCAGCTCACTGGGGGAGGGGACTGAAGCTTTCTTT
>TRBV6-6|TRBJ2-1|TRBD2|15|-
CASRPTSGGALRQFF
TGTGCCAGCAGACCAACTAGCGGGGGGGCCCTCAGGCAGTTCTTC
>TRBV19|TRBJ1-5|-|12|-
CASTSSNQPQHF
TGTGCCAGTACCTCTAGCAATCAGCCCCAGCATTTT
>TRBV5-6|TRBJ2-1|TRBD2|15|-
CASSSPGLGSNEQFF
TGTGCCAGCAGCTCTCCGGGACTAGGATCGAATGAGCAGTTCTTC
>TRBV5-6|TRBJ2-7|-|14|-
CASSLGVLVHEQYF
TGTGCCAGCAGCTTGGGGGTCTTAGTACACGAGCAGTACTTC
>TRBV30|TRBJ2-7|-|15|-
CAWSVQRPTTYEQYF
TGTGCCTGGAGTGTACAGAGACCAACGACCTACGAGCAGTACTTC
>TRBV5-5|TRBJ2-2|TRBD1|15|-
CASSRTGFGTGELFF
TGTGCCAGCAGCAGGACAGGGTTTGGGACCGGGGAGCTGTTTTTT
>TRBV6-5|TRBJ1-5|-|14|-
CASSYSEMFQPQHF
TGTGCCAGCAGTTACTCCGAAATGTTTCAGCCCCAGCATTTT
>TRBV6-6|TRBJ2-1|-|15|-
CASTQPGRLSNEQFF
TGTGCCAGCACCCAACCCGGCAGGTTAAGTAATGAGCAGTTCTTC
>TRBV5-1|TRBJ2-3|TRBD2|19|-
CASSPSGLAGGIGQDTQYF
TGCGCCAGCAGCCCATCCGGACTAGCGGGGGGGATAGGTCAGGATACGCAGTATTTT
>TRBV9|TRBJ1-5|-|15|-
CASSVGGGGNQPQHF
TGTGCCAGCAGCGTAGGAGGGGGGGGCAATCAGCCCCAGCATTTT
>TRBV5-1|TRBJ2-5|-|14|once
CASSSDGHQETQYF
TGCGCCAGCAGCTCGGACGGACACCAAGAGACCCAGTACTTC
>TRBV4-3|TRBJ2-1|TRBD2|15|-
CASSQDGRTYNEQFF
TGCGCCAGCAGCCAAGACGGGAGGACCTACAATGAGCAGTTCTTC
>TRBV10-3|TRBJ2-2|TRBD1|17|-
CAISESMAGGTTGELFF
TGTGCCATCAGTGAGTCGATGGCAGGGGGAACAACCGGGGAGCTGTTTTTT
>TRBV6-6|TRBJ1-5|-|15|-
CASSSHQISNQPQHF
TGTGCCAGCAGTTCCCATCAGATTAGCAATCAGCCCCAGCATTTT
>TRBV5-1|TRBJ2-5|TRBD2|19|-
CASSLKRASGGKIQETQYF
TGCGCCAGCAGCTTAAAGCGGGCTAGCGGGGGGAAAATCCAAGAGACCCAGTACTTC
>TRBV6-5|TRBJ1-6|TRBD1|16|once
CASSYSGQGVGSPLHF
TGTGCCAGCAGTTACTCCGGACAGGGGGTGGGTTCACCCCTCCACTTT
>TRBV28|TRBJ1-2|-|13|-
CASSLKGNYGYTF
TGTGCCAGCAGTTTAAAGGGTAACTATGGCTACACCTTC
>TRBV30|TRBJ1-6|-|17|-
CAWSPGWGARGVSPLHF
TGTGCCTGGAGCCCCGGGTGGGGGGCCCGCGGGGTGTCACCCCTCCACTTT
>TRBV7-2|TRBJ2-1|-|12|-
CASSFQMDEQFF
TGTGCCAGCAGCTTTCAGATGGATGAGCAGTTCTTC